The next 17 T cell receptor beta chains were all read from a single sample in a study of T cell repertoires in cytomegalovirus infection. TCRdb called the reads again in MiXCR, with one record for every CDR3 protein. This sample has over 150,000 distinct CDR3 sequences, with roughly a sixth found just once. The sample was CD8+ T cells from PBMCs. The receptor source for this set is a human donor in good health (CMV status not recorded). Some clones in this sample may be carry-over from other donors' samples.

The V and J genes are TRBV29-1 and TRBJ2-5, with 7 bases fitting TRBD2. With V trimmed by 3 bases and J by 7 bases, 5 bases remained unmatched. Germline-derived CDR1 and CDR2 are SQVTM and ANQGSEA. The CDR3 loop spans 12 amino acids. In DNA, the CDR3 is TGCAGCGTTGAGGGAGGGGTGGGGACCCAGTACTTC. The encoded protein is CSVEGGVGTQYF.

The V and J genes are TRBV12-3 or TRBV12-4 and TRBJ1-4; D is perhaps TRBD1 (5 bases). The ends were cut back, 2 bases at V and 4 bases at J, with 5 bases in the middle. This CDR3 contains 13 residues. The CDR3 DNA is TGTGCCAGCAGTTTACAGGGTAATGAAAAACTGTTTTTT. Translation gives CASSLQGNEKLFF.

The chain has TRBV12-3 or TRBV12-4 and TRBJ1-2, with 10 bases that match TRBD1. The CDR3 length is 14 residues. J was trimmed by 5 bases and V by 6 bases; bases with no gene match: 6. The CDR3 region is CASSSTGGGYGYTF. The CDR3 nucleotides are TGTGCCAGCAGCTCGACAGGGGGCGGGTATGGCTACACCTTC.

This clonotype is a singleton in its sample. The chain joins TRBV6-1 to TRBJ2-5, with D perhaps TRBD1 (6 bases). This CDR3 has 19 amino acids. The V and J ends lost 7 bases and 5 bases respectively, with 32 bases between them. Germline-derived CDR1 and CDR2 are MNHNS and SASEGT. Written as DNA, the CDR3 is TGTGCCAGCAACCATAGGTCCCCTCTGAGGAACAGGGATAGGGAGACCCAGTACTTC. This sequence encodes CASNHRSPLRNRDRETQYF.

This clonotype was recorded a few times. This chain connects TRBV7-2 to TRBJ2-3; a weak D match, TRBD2 (6 bases). Trimming removed 2 bases from V and 9 bases from J, with 21 bases in between. CDR1 is SGHTA and CDR2 is FQGNSA in the germline V gene. The length of the CDR3 is 16 residues. DNA for the CDR3: TGTGCCAGCAGCTTACAGTATCCGGGGGATGGGGGGACGCAGTATTTT. This translates into CASSLQYPGDGGTQYF.

This clonotype has more than one count but fewer than ten. The chain couples TRBV25-1 to TRBJ2-3, with D uncertain. The CDR3 sequence is 9 residues long. Germline V gives CDR1 MGHDK, CDR2 SYGVNS. The germline V and J ends were trimmed by 1 base and 10 bases, with 0 bases remaining between them. CDR3 coding DNA: TGTGCCAGCAGTGAATCGCAGTATTTT. Protein sequence: CASSESQYF.

V usage is TRBV4-1 and J usage is TRBJ2-7; D may match TRBD1 or TRBD2 (6 bases each). The V end lost 3 bases, the J end lost 1 base, and 16 bases lay between the germline ends. The CDR3 has 16 residues. CDR1 MGHRA and CDR2 YSYEKL come from the germline V gene. In nucleotides, the CDR3 is TGCGCCAGCAGCCATTCGGGGGACACGTTATCCTACGAGCAGTACTTC. It translates to CASSHSGDTLSYEQYF.

This clonotype was detected only a few times. This chain connects TRBV7-9 to TRBJ1-1; D is uncertain. Trimming cost V 7 bases and J 5 bases, with 26 bases left between them. CDR3 length: 17 amino acids. Germline-derived CDR1 and CDR2 are SEHNR and FQNEAQ (reference sequence). CDR3 nucleotides: TGTGCCAGCACCATTAAAGGTCGCTCCGCCGGGGAAACTGAAGCTTTCTTT. Protein sequence: CASTIKGRSAGETEAFF.

A few counts support this clonotype. The CDR3 region has the DNA TGTGCCAGCAGTTTGGACAGGGGGATGAGTGCCGGGGAGCTGTTTTTT. Residues: CASSLDRGMSAGELFF. The V and J genes are TRBV28 and TRBJ2-2; 10 bases match TRBD1. CDR1 is MDHEN, CDR2 SYDVKM, per germline. This CDR3 has 16 amino acids. J lost 6 bases, V lost 3 bases, and 7 bases had no gene match. The whole variable domain, remainder taken from reference TRBV28 and TRBJ2-2, is DVKVTQSSRYLVKRTGEKVFLECVQDMDHENMFWYRQDPGLGLRLIYFSYDVKMKEKGDIPEGYSVSREKKERFSLILESASTNQTSMYLCASSLDRGMSAGELFFGEGSRLTVL.

This clonotype showed up just a few times. The chain uses TRBV7-2 and TRBJ1-1; no reliable D call. Trimming stripped 5 bases from V and 7 bases from J, with 14 bases between. Germline CDR1 is SGHTA and CDR2 is FQGNSA. CDR3 length: 13 amino acids. CDR3 sequence: CASSTWPGREAFF. The CDR3, as DNA: TGTGCCAGCAGCACCTGGCCCGGTCGTGAAGCTTTCTTT.

V and J are TRBV7-2 and TRBJ1-2; tentatively, D is TRBD1 (5 bases). Trimming took 2 bases from V and 6 from J, leaving 13 bases between them. In germline, CDR1 is SGHTA, CDR2 FQGNSA. The length of the CDR3 is 14 residues. The CDR3 spells CASSLSWGGDGYTF. In DNA form, the CDR3 reads TGTGCCAGCAGCTTATCGTGGGGGGGGGATGGCTACACCTTC.

This clonotype was detected a few times. The chain couples TRBV12-3 or TRBV12-4 to TRBJ1-6, with 10 bases matching TRBD1. Losses at the gene ends were 4 bases for V and 9 bases for J; bases not matched to a gene: 3. The CDR3 extends over 14 amino acids. The CDR3 bases are TGTGCCAGCAGTTCGGGACAGGGGATTTCACCCCTCCACTTT. Translating gives CASSSGQGISPLHF.

The sample holds a few counts of this clonotype. The chain recombines TRBV12-3 or TRBV12-4 with TRBJ1-2; D gene ambiguous. The CDR3 is made up of 14 amino acids. The germline V and J ends were trimmed by 1 base and 4 bases, with 10 bases remaining between them. CDR3 DNA: TGTGCCAGCAGTTTAGGCGGCAGGATCTATGGCTACACCTTC. Amino acids: CASSLGGRIYGYTF.

This clonotype was picked up many times. The rearrangement joins TRBV7-2 to TRBJ2-3; D gene uncertain. The ends were cut back, 5 bases at V and 4 bases at J, with 7 bases in the middle. Per the germline V gene, CDR1 is SGHTA and CDR2 is FQGNSA. The CDR3 is made up of 12 amino acids. CDR3 in amino acids: CASSTRADTQYF. The CDR3, as DNA: TGTGCCAGCAGCACCCGCGCAGATACGCAGTATTTT.

This chain joins TRBV18 and TRBJ2-2; possibly TRBD2 for D (6 bases). The CDR3 totals 19 residues. Trimming removed 2 bases from V and 6 bases from J, with 25 bases in between. Germline CDR1 reads KGHSH; CDR2 reads LQKENI. CDR3 sequence reads: CASSPGGTRVGSGAGELFF. CDR3 sequence (DNA): TGTGCCAGCTCACCAGGAGGGACCCGCGTAGGTTCTGGAGCCGGGGAGCTGTTTTTT.

The chain carries TRBV7-6 and TRBJ1-1; D gene ambiguous. The V and J ends lost 1 base and 0 bases respectively, with 9 bases between them. Germline V gene data show CDR1 as SGHVS and CDR2 as FNYEAQ. The CDR3 length is 15 residues. The CDR3 region has the DNA TGTGCCAGCAGCTTAGGGCGGAACATGAACACTGAAGCTTTCTTT. Protein product: CASSLGRNMNTEAFF.

The V gene is TRBV6-1, the J gene TRBJ1-4, with 8 bases matching TRBD1. With 9 bases clipped from V and 7 bases from J, the junction kept 16 bases outside the gene matches. In germline, CDR1 is MNHNS, CDR2 SASEGT. The CDR3 covers 16 residues. The chain's CDR3 is CASRGGQGSRGEKLFF. The CDR3 nucleotides read TGTGCCAGTAGGGGCGGACAGGGCTCGAGAGGTGAAAAACTGTTTTTT.